This T cell receptor beta chain emerged from a study of identical twins. This clonotype was observed a few times. Germline lookup yields CDR1 SGHAT and CDR2 FQNNGV. Trimming removed 3 bases from V and 5 bases from J; junction bases left unmatched: 1. The CDR3 contains 13 residues. MiXCR was run by TCRdb on the 5' RACE reads, yielding one entry per CDR3 protein. The data hold about 470,000 distinct CDR3 sequences, with approximately 24% observed a single time. This same sample was also taken into another study, of T cells expressing NK-cell markers.

The sequenced sample consisted of CD4+ T cells sorted from blood. V and J are TRBV11-2 and TRBJ2-1, with 7 bases aligning to TRBD1. The sequence was obtained from a woman younger than 35 in good health. DNA of the CDR3: TGTGCCAGCAGCTTGGGACAGCACAATGAGCAGTTCTTC. This codes for CASSLGQHNEQFF.